The sequence of this T cell receptor (beta chain) was determined in a study of CXCR3-negative and CXCR3-positive naive CD8 T cells. Findings and limits, study-wide: The level of CXCR3 expression partially decreased after cryopreservation; the majority of assays used fresh PBMCs. Both of the naive subsets showed about the same high diversity, but memory CD8+ cells had much less. Compared with CXCR3-negative naive cells, CXCR3-positive naive cells showed more hydrophobic TRB CDR3s.

Note on this clonotype: Its antigen is unidentified.

The CDR3 spans 17 residues. 5' RACE with UMI labels generated the TRB cDNA libraries. TCRdb re-called the 5' RACE reads, yielding one record per CDR3 amino acid sequence without DNA. Its listing shows 75,000 to 100,000 distinct CDR3 sequences. Naive CD8+ T cells showed CD45RO-CCR7+CD27+CD95-. Sequencing was performed on naive CXCR3+ CD8+ T cells from blood. This sample's subset: CD45RO-CCR7+CD27+CD95- naive CD8+ T cells expressing CXCR3 (TNR3+). The source is a human donor in good health. Some clones in this sample may be carry-over from other donors' samples. V gene TRBV12-3 or TRBV12-4 combines with J gene TRBJ2-1. CDR3 amino acids: CASSSGVYIMSGNEQFF.